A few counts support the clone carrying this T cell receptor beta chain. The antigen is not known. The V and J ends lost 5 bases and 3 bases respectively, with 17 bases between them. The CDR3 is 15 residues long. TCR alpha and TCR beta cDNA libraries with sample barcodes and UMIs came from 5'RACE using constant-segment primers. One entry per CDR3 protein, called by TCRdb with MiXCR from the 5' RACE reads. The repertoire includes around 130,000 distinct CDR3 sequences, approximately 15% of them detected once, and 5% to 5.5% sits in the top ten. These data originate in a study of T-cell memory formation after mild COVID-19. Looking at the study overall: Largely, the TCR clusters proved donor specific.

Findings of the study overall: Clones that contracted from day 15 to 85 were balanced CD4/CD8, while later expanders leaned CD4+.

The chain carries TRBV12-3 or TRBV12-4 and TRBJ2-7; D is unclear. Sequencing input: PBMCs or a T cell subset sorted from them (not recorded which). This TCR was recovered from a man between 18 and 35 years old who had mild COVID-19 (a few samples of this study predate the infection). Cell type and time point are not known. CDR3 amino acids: CASSPVKKTVYEQYF. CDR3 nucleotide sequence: TGTGCCAGCAGTCCCGTGAAGAAAACGGTCTACGAGCAGTACTTC.